This is a list of T cell receptor beta chains from one sample in a study of T-cell reconstitution after alpha-beta-depleted transplantation in children. Using its own MiXCR run on the PCR reads, TCRdb lists one record per CDR3 protein. Altogether 200,000 or so distinct CDR3 sequences are present, roughly 6.3% being singletons, with the ten largest covering around 4.1%. Specimen: PBMCs, collected before TCRalphabeta/CD19-depleted stem cell transplant. These receptors were obtained from a girl less than two years old with combined immunodeficiency, due to receive a stem cell transplant. The CDR3 runs from the conserved cysteine through the conserved F or W. Each record gives: CDR3 length, V gene, D gene, J gene, clone size, CDR3 DNA, CDR3 protein. The D gene is left open where the match is weak. Expanded clones get a size class; other rows say once, few or many, or leave the size out.

>13|TRBV7-2|.|TRBJ2-5|many
TGTGCCAGCACCACCCGGGATGAGGGGACCCAGTACTTC
CASTTRDEGTQYF
>18|TRBV3-1|TRBD2|TRBJ2-7|many
TGTGCCAGCAGCCCTTCAGCTCCTTTGACAGCGGGGGACTACGAGCAGTACTTC
CASSPSAPLTAGDYEQYF
>14|TRBV7-6|TRBD1|TRBJ2-5|many
TGTGCCAGCAGCTGGGACAGGGGACGAGAGACCCAGTACTTC
CASSWDRGRETQYF
>15|TRBV19|TRBD1|TRBJ1-1|many
TGTGCCAGTAGTATGTGGACAGGCTTGAACACTGAAGCTTTCTTT
CASSMWTGLNTEAFF
>12|TRBV4-2|.|TRBJ2-2|.
TGTGCCATCAGCCCGGGGCTCCGGGAGCTGTTTTTT
CAISPGLRELFF
>15|TRBV5-1|.|TRBJ1-3|few
TGCGCCAGCAGCTTGGAGGGGTCCCCCGGAAACACCATATATTTT
CASSLEGSPGNTIYF
>14|TRBV11-2|.|TRBJ1-5|many
TGTGCCAGCAGCGTGGGGCAGGGCAATCAGCCCCAGCATTTT
CASSVGQGNQPQHF
>16|TRBV6-5|.|TRBJ2-3|many
TGTGCCAGCAGTTACCCAGGGGTTGAGGGCACAGATACGCAGTATTTT
CASSYPGVEGTDTQYF
>17|TRBV4-1|TRBD2|TRBJ2-5|.
TGCGCCAGCAGCTCCCAGGGGACTAGCGGATCGGAAGAGACCCAGTACTTC
CASSSQGTSGSEETQYF
>16|TRBV27|TRBD1|TRBJ2-3|many
TGTGCCAGCAGTTTACTCGACAGGGCAAGCACAGATACGCAGTATTTT
CASSLLDRASTDTQYF
>15|TRBV7-2|.|TRBJ1-2|.
TGTGCCAGCAGCTTATACCGGGACCGGCAGGATGGCTACACCTTC
CASSLYRDRQDGYTF
>17|TRBV11-2|TRBD1|TRBJ2-7|many
TGTGCCAGCAGCCACAGGGGCGGTCAGGTCGACTCCTACGAGCAGTACTTC
CASSHRGGQVDSYEQYF
>15|TRBV13|.|TRBJ2-7|many
TGTGCCAGCAGCTTAACCCCTAGCTGGGCCTACGAGCAGTACTTC
CASSLTPSWAYEQYF
>16|TRBV5-6|.|TRBJ2-7|few
TGTGCCAGCAGCTTGGATCATAGCGCCCTTGGAAACGAGCAGTACTTC
CASSLDHSALGNEQYF
>14|TRBV10-3|.|TRBJ2-6|many
TGTGCCATCGAGGGGGGCACTGGGGCCAACGTCCTGACTTTC
CAIEGGTGANVLTF
>18|TRBV4-1|.|TRBJ2-7|many
TGCGCCAGCAGCCAAGAACGATTGGCGGCAGAACGCTCCTACGAGCAGTACTTC
CASSQERLAAERSYEQYF
>16|TRBV28|TRBD2|TRBJ2-2|many
TGTGCCAGCAGTTTCTTTAGACTAGCGGGAACCGGGGAGCTGTTTTTT
CASSFFRLAGTGELFF
>18|TRBV3-1|.|TRBJ2-2|few
TGTGCCTGCAGTTTCCCGTCTGAGGACTTCCTCAACACCGGGGAGCTGTTTTTT
CACSFPSEDFLNTGELFF
>14|TRBV20-1|.|TRBJ2-5|many
TGCAGTGCTAGGAATATACTAGAAGGCGAGACCCAGTACTTC
CSARNILEGETQYF
>15|TRBV2|TRBD2|TRBJ2-5|.
TGTGCCAGCACAGGGACTAGCGGGCCTCAAGAGACCCAGTACTTC
CASTGTSGPQETQYF
>16|TRBV20-1|.|TRBJ2-2|many
TGCAGTGCTAGAGATTTGTACAGTCCAAACACCGGGGAGCTGTTTTTT
CSARDLYSPNTGELFF
>18|TRBV7-2|TRBD2|TRBJ2-7|few
TGTGCCAGCAGCTTAGCAATCCGGGCGGGAGGCCACGAATACGAGCAGTACTTC
CASSLAIRAGGHEYEQYF
>17|TRBV4-2|TRBD1|TRBJ2-2|few
TGTGCCAGCAGCCAAGAGAGCCAGGGGGCGGGCACCGGGGAGCTGTTTTTT
CASSQESQGAGTGELFF
>15|TRBV7-8|.|TRBJ2-7|many
TGTGCCAGCAGCCCGGGGACTCCTCTGGGCTACGAGCAGTACTTC
CASSPGTPLGYEQYF
>17|TRBV6-1|.|TRBJ1-5|many
TGTGCCAGCAGTGAAGGACGTGGGGGCTGGAGCAATCAGCCCCAGCATTTT
CASSEGRGGWSNQPQHF
>14|TRBV20-1|.|TRBJ1-2|.
TGCAGTGCCCTACACAGGGAAACCACCTATGGCTACACCTTC
CSALHRETTYGYTF
>15|TRBV28|TRBD2|TRBJ2-7|many
TGTGCCAGCAACGCCTTGGGGGGGTCCCTTGGGGAGCAGTACTTC
CASNALGGSLGEQYF
>15|TRBV7-9|TRBD1|TRBJ2-7|many
TGTGCCAGCGGCCCCGACAGGGGTCTTGAGAGCGAGCAGTACTTC
CASGPDRGLESEQYF
>11|TRBV20-1|.|TRBJ2-5|many
TGCAGCACAGTGATCCAAGAGACCCAGTACTTC
CSTVIQETQYF